The clone carrying this TCR beta chain was found once. The sample comes from a study of blood T cell repertoires in COVID-19. With 3 bases removed from V and 6 bases from J, the gap between germline ends came to 21 bases. The CDR3 is made up of 16 amino acids. Germline values: CDR1 SGHTA, CDR2 FQGTGA. TCRdb's copy holds only in-frame clones and misses some; the assay was immunoSEQ multiplex PCR. Altogether about 130,000 clones are present, roughly 74% being singletons, with the ten largest covering about 6.3%. What was sequenced was peripheral blood. The sequence derives from an elderly man with COVID-19, enrolled during active disease. The chain recombines TRBV7-3 with TRBJ2-7; TRBD1 might be the D (6 bases). This CDR3 is CASSFGTGSSMGEQYF. The CDR3 nucleotides are TGTGCCAGCAGCTTTGGAACAGGGAGCTCGATGGGCGAGCAGTACTTC.